Each of the 28 T cell receptor beta chains below was sequenced from the same sample in a study of blood T cell repertoires in COVID-19 (TCRdb year 2020). The protocol used for the library was the immunoSEQ multiplex PCR assay. In TCRdb, the immuneACCESS table is reduced to in-frame sequences with V and J assigned. These tables do not hold every clone; where another copy was compared, an unresolved V gene accounts for under half, and the others remain unexplained. For this sample the table gives 250,000 or so clones, of which 90% were detected only once. Of the sample, around 2.3% is held by the ten largest clones. Sequencing was performed on peripheral blood. All receptors derive from a woman aged 55-69 years with COVID-19, enrolled during active disease.

This chain joins TRBV7-2 and TRBJ1-2, with D possibly matching TRBD1 (5 bases). Deletions cut 5 bases from V and 0 bases from J, with 16 bases between. The germline CDR1 and CDR2 sequences are SGHTA and FQGNSA. The CDR3 runs 16 residues. The CDR3: CASSTLAGPPNYGYTF. The CDR3 DNA sequence: TGTGCCAGCAGCACCCTGGCGGGGCCCCCTAACTATGGCTACACCTTC.

The chain couples TRBV6-5 to TRBJ1-2; 9 positions match TRBD1. Per germline, CDR1 MNHEY and CDR2 SVGAGI. The CDR3 consists of 15 residues. V lost 6 bases to trimming and J lost 4 bases; unmatched junction nucleotides: 9. CDR3 loop: CASRTGTGSGYGYTF. In DNA form, the CDR3 reads TGTGCCAGCAGGACCGGGACAGGGAGCGGCTATGGCTACACCTTC.

This clone was seen just once. The chain recombines TRBV6-2 or TRBV6-3 with TRBJ1-6, with D uncertain. V lost 6 bases to trimming and J lost 0 bases, with 12 bases between them. Germline loops: CDR1 MNHEY, CDR2 SVGEGT. CDR3 size: 16 residues. The CDR3 nucleotides read TGTGCCAGCAGCCCGGCAGGCCTCTCCTATAATTCACCCCTCCACTTT. This encodes CASSPAGLSYNSPLHF.

The chain has TRBV4-2 and TRBJ1-1, with TRBD1 as a possible D gene (6 bases). The germline V gene encodes CDR1 LGHNA and CDR2 YNFKEQ. V was trimmed by 0 bases and J by 4 bases, leaving 9 bases between them. The CDR3 sequence is 14 residues long. CDR3 DNA: TGTGCCAGCAGCCAAGAGGACAGTGCCACTGAAGCTTTCTTT. Its translation: CASSQEDSATEAFF.

The gene calls are TRBV11-3 and TRBJ1-1; D uncertain. The CDR3 consists of 13 residues. The germline V and J ends were trimmed by 1 base and 3 bases, with 6 bases remaining between them. From germline, CDR1 is SGHNT and CDR2 YENEEA. CDR3 in amino acids: CASSLGPDTEAFF. In nucleotides, the CDR3 is TGTGCCAGCAGCTTAGGTCCAGACACTGAAGCTTTCTTT.

The chain combines TRBV6-1 with TRBJ2-7; a weak D match, TRBD1 (6 bases). Per the germline V gene, CDR1 is MNHNS and CDR2 is SASEGT. With 0 bases removed from V and 7 bases from J, the gap between germline ends came to 19 bases. CDR3 length: 16 residues. CDR3: CASSEALGVGTREQYF. In DNA, the CDR3 is TGTGCCAGCAGTGAAGCGCTAGGGGTAGGGACAAGGGAGCAGTACTTC.

The rearrangement links TRBV7-9 to TRBJ1-1, with D tentatively TRBD1 (6 bases). The germline V and J ends were trimmed by 3 bases and 4 bases, with 12 bases remaining between them. Per germline, CDR1 SEHNR and CDR2 FQNEAQ (reference sequence). This CDR3 is 14 amino acids long. The CDR3 protein is CASSFLTGGTEAFF. The CDR3 DNA reads as TGTGCCAGCAGCTTCCTGACAGGAGGCACTGAAGCTTTCTTT.

The V gene is TRBV4-3, the J gene TRBJ2-7, with 10 bases identical to TRBD1. The CDR3 runs 15 residues. The germline V gene has CDR1 LGHNA and CDR2 YSLEER. V trimming: 0 bases; J trimming: 7 bases; junction bases outside the gene matches: 6. The CDR3 bases are TGCGCCAGCAGCCAAGATCGGACAGGGGGTCTTGAGCAGTACTTC. It is translated as CASSQDRTGGLEQYF.

There are a few counts of this clone. This chain links TRBV6-5 with TRBJ1-1; D might be TRBD1 (6 bases). Germline V CDR1 and CDR2: MNHEY, SVGAGI. V dropped 7 bases and J dropped 4 bases, with 13 bases sitting between them. The CDR3 totals 13 residues. The CDR3: CASNMGRGTEAFF. As DNA, the CDR3 is TGTGCCAGCAATATGGGCAGGGGCACTGAAGCTTTCTTT.

J is TRBJ2-7 and V is TRBV6-6; 8 bases agree with TRBD1. The CDR3 covers 15 residues. In germline, CDR1 is MNHNY, CDR2 SVGAGI (reference sequence). V shed 4 bases, J shed 2 bases, and the junction held 7 bases outside the gene matches. CDR3 region: CASSFTTGVAYEQYF. CDR3 in DNA: TGTGCCAGCAGTTTCACGACAGGGGTGGCCTACGAGCAGTACTTC.

This clone was found a few times. This chain uses TRBV19 with TRBJ2-1; D is possibly TRBD1 (6 bases). Per germline, CDR1 LNHDA and CDR2 SQIVND (reference sequence). This CDR3 contains 15 residues. With 0 bases removed from V and 6 bases from J, the gap between germline ends came to 12 bases. The CDR3 DNA follows: TGTGCCAGTAGTATAGAGGCAGGGGTCCTCAATGAGCAGTTCTTC. Protein: CASSIEAGVLNEQFF.

J is TRBJ2-2 and V is TRBV19, with D possibly matching TRBD2 (6 bases). The CDR3 is 18 amino acids. Germline V gene lookup returns CDR1 LNHDA and CDR2 SQIVND (reference sequence). Trimming removed 1 base at V and 0 bases at J, with 15 bases between. The CDR3 loop reads CASSIVVAAGTNTGELFF. DNA of the CDR3: TGTGCCAGTAGTATAGTTGTGGCGGCGGGGACGAACACCGGGGAGCTGTTTTTT.

This clone appeared a few times. The chain recombines TRBV10-2 with TRBJ2-1, with D possibly matching TRBD1 (5 bases). Germline values: CDR1 WSHSY, CDR2 SAAADI. The CDR3 extends over 12 amino acids. V lost 10 bases, J lost 4 bases, and 11 bases lay in between. The CDR3 coding sequence is TGCGCCACCGACACAGGATACAATGAGCAGTTCTTC. As protein: CATDTGYNEQFF.

In nucleotides, the CDR3 is TGCGCCAGCAGCGTTTCACAGGGATTCGTTTTCGAGCAGTACTTC. Translation: CASSVSQGFVFEQYF. The gene calls are TRBV5-1 and TRBJ2-7, with D tentatively TRBD1 (6 bases). The CDR3 extends over 15 amino acids. The germline V gene has CDR1 SGHRS and CDR2 YFSETQ. The V gene lost 4 bases and the J gene lost 6 bases, with 20 bases spanning the gap. The full variable domain, in which reference TRBV5-1 and TRBJ2-7 provide the parts outside the CDR3, is KAGVTQTPRYLIKTRGQQVTLSCSPISGHRSVSWYQQTPGQGLQFLFEYFSETQRNKGNFPGRFSGRQFSNSRSEMNVSTLELGDSALYLCASSVSQGFVFEQYFGPGTRLTVT.

The rearrangement links TRBV11-3 to TRBJ2-1, with 9 bases lining up with TRBD2. From germline, CDR1 is SGHNT and CDR2 YENEEA. Germline trimming cut 2 bases from V and 8 bases from J; bases unmatched to any gene: 10. The CDR3 loop spans 16 amino acids. Here the CDR3 DNA reads TGTGCCAGCAGCTTACGCCTGCGGGGGGGCCAGGATGAGCAGTTCTTC. Its translation is CASSLRLRGGQDEQFF.

The chain carries TRBV2 and TRBJ2-6; D may be TRBD1 (6 bases). Germline CDR1 reads SNHLY; CDR2 reads FYNNEI. This CDR3 has 15 residues. The V gene lost 6 bases and the J gene lost 1 base, with 10 bases spanning the gap. DNA of the CDR3: TGTGCCAGCAGAGGACAGAGATCTGGGGCCAACGTCCTGACTTTC. Amino acid sequence: CASRGQRSGANVLTF.

V gene TRBV19 combines with J gene TRBJ2-4; D gene uncertain. The V gene lost 4 bases and the J gene lost 0 bases, with 13 bases spanning the gap. CDR1 and CDR2 (germline): LNHDA, SQIVND (reference sequence). The CDR3 is made up of 16 amino acids. CDR3 region: CASSSRPATAKNIQYF. CDR3 in DNA: TGTGCCAGTAGTAGCCGGCCAGCGACAGCCAAAAACATTCAGTACTTC.

The rearrangement uses TRBV19 and TRBJ2-7; D is possibly TRBD1 (6 bases). The CDR3 has 14 residues. CDR1 is LNHDA and CDR2 is SQIVND in the germline V gene (reference sequence). The ends were cut back, 3 bases at V and 3 bases at J, with 12 bases in the middle. The CDR3 sequence: CASSMGRGYYEQYF. The CDR3 nucleotides are TGTGCCAGTAGTATGGGCAGGGGCTACTACGAGCAGTACTTC.

A single count supports this clone. The chain uses TRBV27 and TRBJ1-1, with 8 bases lining up with TRBD1. Germline CDR1 reads MNHEY; CDR2 reads SMNVEV (reference sequence). This CDR3 has 14 amino acids. The ends lost 2 bases at V and 7 bases at J; junction bases unmatched: 6. The CDR3 coding sequence is TGTGCCAGCAGTTTAACAGGGGGAATGGGTGAAGCTTTCTTT. Translated: CASSLTGGMGEAFF.

This clone was seen only a few times. Relative to the germline gene, one junction end is altered; a read error may explain this. The chain links TRBV29-1 to TRBJ1-2; 7 bases map to TRBD1. The CDR3 totals 14 residues. Germline-derived CDR1 and CDR2 are SQVTM and ANQGSEA. CDR3 region: CSVQDRDRHYGYTF. The CDR3 bases are TGCAGCGTTCAAGACCGGGACAGACACTATGGCTACACCTTC.

The chain combines TRBV5-4 with TRBJ1-2; D may be TRBD1 (6 bases). Trimming cost V 0 bases and J 5 bases, with 14 bases left between them. Germline CDR1 SGHNT, CDR2 YYREEE (reference sequence). The CDR3 contains 15 residues. CDR3 sequence reads: CASSLGQGIEYGYTF. CDR3 in DNA: TGTGCCAGCAGCTTGGGGCAGGGGATAGAGTATGGCTACACCTTC.

The J gene is TRBJ2-3, the V gene TRBV2; TRBD2 matches 14 bases. V was clipped by 9 bases and J by 2 bases; unmatched bases: 7. The CDR3 runs 16 residues. Germline V gene lookup returns CDR1 SNHLY and CDR2 FYNNEI. CDR3 sequence: CASRLAGGPITDTQYF. Here the CDR3 DNA reads TGTGCCAGTAGACTAGCGGGGGGGCCGATCACAGATACGCAGTATTTT.

The V gene is TRBV6-5, the J gene TRBJ1-1, with D perhaps matching TRBD1 (6 bases). The germline V gene encodes CDR1 MNHEY and CDR2 SVGAGI. Between the trimmed V and J ends, which lost 2 bases and 7 bases, there was a span of 20 bases. This CDR3 is 16 amino acids long. CDR3 in amino acids: CASSYATTGSWREAFF. As DNA, the CDR3 is TGTGCCAGCAGTTACGCTACGACAGGATCCTGGCGTGAAGCTTTCTTT.

The chain uses TRBV11-3 and TRBJ1-2, with TRBD1 identical over 10 bases. This CDR3 region has 16 residues. Germline V lookup: CDR1 SGHNT, CDR2 YENEEA. V was pared by 6 bases and J by 7 bases, with 14 bases of the junction left unmatched. CDR3: CASRPITTGGLFGYTF. CDR3 nucleotides: TGTGCCAGCAGACCCATAACGACAGGGGGCCTGTTTGGCTACACCTTC.

V usage is TRBV7-8 and J usage is TRBJ2-3; D call uncertain. The germline V and J ends were trimmed by 5 bases and 2 bases, with 11 bases remaining between them. CDR1 and CDR2 (germline): SGHVS, FQNEAQ. This CDR3 has 14 residues. DNA for the CDR3: TGTGCCAGCAGCCTCGTGGAGCTCACAGATACGCAGTATTTT. Protein product: CASSLVELTDTQYF.

The CDR3 DNA reads as TGTGCCAGCGGGACAGTGGAGGGGTATGGCTACACCTTC. Translated: CASGTVEGYGYTF. V and J are TRBV6-5 and TRBJ1-2; 7 bases are shared with TRBD1. Germline CDR1 and CDR2: MNHEY and SVGAGI. The CDR3 consists of 13 residues. V lost 8 bases, J lost 5 bases, and 8 bases stayed unmatched.

The rearrangement joins TRBV5-1 to TRBJ1-1; possible D gene TRBD1, 6 bases. Trimming stripped 3 bases from V and 1 base from J, with 10 bases between. The CDR3 contains 14 residues. Germline V gene lookup returns CDR1 SGHRS and CDR2 YFSETQ. The CDR3 DNA follows: TGCGCCAGCAGCTCCTTACAGGGGAACACTGAAGCTTTCTTT. Translating gives CASSSLQGNTEAFF.

The J gene is TRBJ2-6, the V gene TRBV4-2, with TRBD1 matching over 7 bases. V was clipped by 2 bases and J by 1 base; unmatched bases: 2. The CDR3 contains 16 residues. Germline CDR1 reads LGHNA; CDR2 reads YNFKEQ. The DNA for the CDR3 is TGTGCCAGCAGCCAACAACAGGGGTCTGGGGCCAACGTCCTGACTTTC. It specifies CASSQQQGSGANVLTF.